The next 8 T cell receptor beta chains were all read from a single sample in a study of glioma-infiltrating T cells after dendritic cell vaccination. Using immunoSEQ multiplex PCR, the repertoire was profiled, and TCRdb retains in-frame clones only, with some absent. The sample has tens of thousands of clones, just over 85% seen once; the top ten hold 15% to 19%. The source material was blood, sampled before dendritic cell vaccination. The receptors originated from a human donor with glioblastoma.

This clone was seen just once. CDR3 bases: TGTGCCAGTTCGTACCGGGACAGCTGGAACACTGAAGCTTTCTTT. Amino acid sequence: CASSYRDSWNTEAFF. The gene calls are TRBV19 and TRBJ1-1, with 7 bases identical to TRBD1. The CDR3 has 15 amino acids. The germline V gene has CDR1 LNHDA and CDR2 SQIVND (reference sequence). V shed 8 bases, J shed 1 base, and the junction held 10 bases outside the gene matches.

V is TRBV6-5 and J is TRBJ2-7; 10 bases are shared with TRBD1. J gave up 3 bases and V 10 bases, and 9 bases lay outside the gene matches. The V gene's germline CDR1 is MNHEY and CDR2 SVGAGI. The CDR3 extends over 14 amino acids. The CDR3 DNA reads as TGTGCCACCAAATTGGGACAGGGGATCTACGAGCAGTACTTC. Translated, it gives CATKLGQGIYEQYF.

Written as DNA, the CDR3 is TGTGCCAGCAGCGAGAAGGGGGAAACAGGCGAGCAGTACTTC. It translates to CASSEKGETGEQYF. This chain joins TRBV9 and TRBJ2-7; D is possibly TRBD1 (6 bases). This CDR3 spans 14 amino acids. CDR1 and CDR2 (germline): SGDLS, YYNGEE. The V and J ends lost 3 bases and 6 bases respectively, with 16 bases between them.

The chain combines TRBV7-3 with TRBJ2-1; 9 bases fit TRBD2. The CDR3 contains 19 residues. Looked up from germline, CDR1 is SGHTA and CDR2 is FQGTGA. J gave up 8 bases and V 5 bases, and 22 bases lay outside the gene matches. CDR3 nucleotides: TGTGCCAGCAGCCGTATAAGCCGGGCGGGAGGGCCTATTGTAGATGAGCAGTTCTTC. Translated, it gives CASSRISRAGGPIVDEQFF. Based on the CDR3 plus reference TRBV7-3 and TRBJ2-1, the full variable domain is GAGVSQTPSNKVTEKGKYVELRCDPISGHTALYWYRQSLGQGPEFLIYFQGTGAADDSGLPNDRFFAVRPEGSVSTLKIQRTERGDSAVYLCASSRISRAGGPIVDEQFFGPGTRLTVL.

This rearrangement joins TRBV5-4 to TRBJ2-7; TRBD2 matches 7 bases. This CDR3 is built from 13 residues. Per the germline V gene, CDR1 is SGHNT and CDR2 is YYREEE (reference sequence). The J segment lost 9 bases and the V segment lost 0 bases, leaving 6 bases of the junction unmatched. CDR3: CASSLGTRDVQYF. Here the CDR3 DNA reads TGTGCCAGCAGCTTGGGGACTAGGGATGTGCAGTACTTC.

This clone was recorded once. This chain connects TRBV4-2 to TRBJ2-1; D is possibly TRBD2 (5 bases). Per germline, CDR1 LGHNA and CDR2 YNFKEQ. Trimming pared 4 bases from V and 4 bases from J, leaving 11 bases between. The CDR3 is 14 residues long. DNA for the CDR3: TGTGCCAGCAGCCCCCGCGGGCGATACAATGAGCAGTTCTTC. It yields the protein CASSPRGRYNEQFF.

The sample holds a few counts of this clone. This chain links TRBV6-5 with TRBJ1-2; no firm D call. The CDR3 spans 15 residues. The V gene's germline CDR1 is MNHEY and CDR2 SVGAGI. Trimming removed 6 bases at V and 2 bases at J, with 16 bases between. CDR3 protein: CASSPGNAANYGYTF. DNA for the CDR3: TGTGCCAGCAGCCCCGGGAACGCCGCGAACTATGGCTACACCTTC.

V usage is TRBV19 and J usage is TRBJ2-1; TRBD2 aligns across 14 bases. This CDR3 is built from 14 residues. The J segment lost 9 bases and the V segment lost 10 bases, leaving 8 bases of the junction unmatched. Germline values: CDR1 LNHDA, CDR2 SQIVND (reference sequence). The CDR3 here is CATSWGTSGSEQFF. In DNA, the CDR3 is TGTGCCACCTCCTGGGGGACTAGCGGGAGTGAGCAGTTCTTC.